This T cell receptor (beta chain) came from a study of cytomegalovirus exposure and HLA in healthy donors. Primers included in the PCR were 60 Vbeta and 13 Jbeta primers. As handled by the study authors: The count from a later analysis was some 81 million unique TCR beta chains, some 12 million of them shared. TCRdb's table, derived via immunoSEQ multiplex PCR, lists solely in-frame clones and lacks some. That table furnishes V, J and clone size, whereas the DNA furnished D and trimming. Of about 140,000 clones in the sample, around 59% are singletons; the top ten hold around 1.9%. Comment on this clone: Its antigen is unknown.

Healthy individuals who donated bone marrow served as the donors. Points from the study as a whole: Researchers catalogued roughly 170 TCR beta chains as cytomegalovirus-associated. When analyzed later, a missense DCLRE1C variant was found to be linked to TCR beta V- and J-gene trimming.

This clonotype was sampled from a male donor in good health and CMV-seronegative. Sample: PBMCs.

The CDR3 DNA is TGTGCCAGCAGTTCCCACAGTGCAACTAATGAAAAACTGTTTTTT. Amino acid sequence: CASSSHSATNEKLFF. The chain links TRBV6-6 to TRBJ1-4; D unresolved. Between the trimmed V and J ends, which lost 4 bases and 0 bases, there was a span of 9 bases. This CDR3 has 15 residues. The germline gives CDR1 MNHNY, CDR2 SVGAGI (reference sequence).